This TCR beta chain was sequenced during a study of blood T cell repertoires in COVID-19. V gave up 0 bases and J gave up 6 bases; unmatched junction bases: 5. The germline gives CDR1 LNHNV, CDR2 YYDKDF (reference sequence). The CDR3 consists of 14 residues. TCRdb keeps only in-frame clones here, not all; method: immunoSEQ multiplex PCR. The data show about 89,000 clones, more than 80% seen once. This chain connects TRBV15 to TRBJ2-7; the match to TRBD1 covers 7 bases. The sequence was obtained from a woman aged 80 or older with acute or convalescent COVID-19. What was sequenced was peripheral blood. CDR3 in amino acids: CATSREWGTVEQYF. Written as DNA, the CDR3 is TGTGCCACCAGCAGAGAGTGGGGGACAGTCGAGCAGTACTTC.